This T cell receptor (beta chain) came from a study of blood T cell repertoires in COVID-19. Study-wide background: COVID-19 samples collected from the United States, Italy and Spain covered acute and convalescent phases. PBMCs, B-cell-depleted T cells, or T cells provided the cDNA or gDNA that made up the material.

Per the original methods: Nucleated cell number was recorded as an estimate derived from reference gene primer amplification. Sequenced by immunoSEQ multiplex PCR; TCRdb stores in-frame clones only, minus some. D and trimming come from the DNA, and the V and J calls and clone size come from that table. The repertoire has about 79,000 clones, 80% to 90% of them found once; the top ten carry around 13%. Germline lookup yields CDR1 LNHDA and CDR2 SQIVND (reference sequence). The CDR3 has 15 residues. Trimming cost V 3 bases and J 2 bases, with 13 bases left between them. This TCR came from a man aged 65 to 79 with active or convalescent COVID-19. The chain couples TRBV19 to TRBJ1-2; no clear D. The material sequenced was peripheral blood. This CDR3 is CASSISTPYNYGYTF. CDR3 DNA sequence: TGTGCCAGTAGTATTTCGACTCCATACAACTATGGCTACACCTTC.